The 11 T cell receptor beta chains below all came from one sample that was sequenced in a study of T cell responses to AZD1222 COVID-19 vaccine. The table came from immunoSEQ multiplex PCR; TCRdb's copy has only in-frame clones and leaves some out. The sample lists roughly 200,000 clones, less than 95% seen once, with over 1.5% in the top ten. Source: peripheral blood, taken 28 days after the second dose of the MenACWY control vaccine. These receptors were collected from an adult who received the MenACWY meningococcal vaccine as a control.

CDR3 amino acids: CASSFGATEAFF. The CDR3 coding sequence is TGTGCCAGCAGTTTCGGTGCCACTGAAGCTTTCTTT. The chain has TRBV28 and TRBJ1-1, with unresolved D. The CDR3 has 12 amino acids. In germline, CDR1 is MDHEN, CDR2 SYDVKM. V lost 3 bases and J 4 bases, leaving 6 bases between the germline ends. Together with reference TRBV28 and TRBJ1-1, the CDR3 gives the full variable domain: DVKVTQSSRYLVKRTGEKVFLECVQDMDHENMFWYRQDPGLGLRLIYFSYDVKMKEKGDIPEGYSVSREKKERFSLILESASTNQTSMYLCASSFGATEAFFGQGTRLTVV.

The chain uses TRBV2 and TRBJ2-7; 8 positions agree with TRBD2. With V trimmed by 7 bases and J by 0 bases, 11 bases remained unmatched. Germline CDR1 and CDR2: SNHLY and FYNNEI. The CDR3 sequence is 16 residues long. In DNA, the CDR3 is TGTGCCAGCACCTTCGGGGGGGGAGGCAGCTCCTACGAGCAGTACTTC. Translating gives CASTFGGGGSSYEQYF.

The V call is TRBV30, the J call TRBJ2-7; either TRBD1 or TRBD2 may supply D (6 bases each). The ends were cut back, 7 bases at V and 3 bases at J, with 10 bases in the middle. Germline V lookup: CDR1 GTSNPN, CDR2 SVGIG (reference sequence). The CDR3 has 11 amino acids. As DNA, the CDR3 is TGTGCCTCACAGGGAGGCTACGAGCAGTACTTC. Protein product: CASQGGYEQYF. Looking up the rest from reference TRBV30 and TRBJ2-7 gives the full variable domain: SQTIHQWPATLVQPVGSPLSLECTVEGTSNPNLYWYRQAAGRGLQLLFYSVGIGQISSEVPQNLSASRPQDRQFILSSKKLLLSDSGFYLCASQGGYEQYFGPGTRLTVT.

The count of this clone is one. The rearrangement links TRBV19 to TRBJ2-7; TRBD1 matches 7 bases. The germline V gene encodes CDR1 LNHDA and CDR2 SQIVND (reference sequence). Losses at the gene ends were 1 base for V and 1 base for J; bases not matched to a gene: 7. This CDR3 spans 16 amino acids. Written as DNA, the CDR3 is TGTGCCAGTAGTATAGGACCCCGGGACAGATCCTACGAGCAGTACTTC. Amino acids: CASSIGPRDRSYEQYF.

The chain uses TRBV18 and TRBJ1-2, with D maybe TRBD1 (6 bases). CDR3 size: 17 residues. Germline CDR1 is KGHSH and CDR2 is LQKENI. Trimming stripped 3 bases from V and 0 bases from J, with 17 bases between. Here the CDR3 reads CASSPEIQGITNYGYTF. CDR3 nucleotide sequence: TGTGCCAGCTCACCGGAAATACAGGGCATAACTAACTATGGCTACACCTTC.

The V call is TRBV28, the J call TRBJ2-7, with a weak D call TRBD2 (7 bases). The V gene's germline CDR1 is MDHEN and CDR2 SYDVKM. Trimming took 6 bases from V and 0 from J, leaving 15 bases between them. The CDR3 sequence is 15 residues long. CDR3 amino acids: CASRAGGGLSYEQYF. The CDR3 bases are TGTGCCAGCAGGGCTGGCGGGGGCCTCTCCTACGAGCAGTACTTC.

This chain links TRBV9 with TRBJ1-5; D gene uncertain. This CDR3 spans 17 amino acids. In germline, CDR1 is SGDLS, CDR2 YYNGEE. Trimming shortened V by 0 bases and J by 5 bases, and 18 bases separated the two germline ends. This chain's CDR3 is CASSVVLITPNHQPQHF. The DNA for the CDR3 is TGTGCCAGCAGCGTAGTGCTTATAACCCCCAATCATCAGCCCCAGCATTTT.

This rearrangement joins TRBV27 to TRBJ1-1, with D unclear. Per the germline V gene, CDR1 is MNHEY and CDR2 is SMNVEV (reference sequence). CDR3 length equals 15 residues. V was cut by 1 base and J by 0 bases, with 9 bases left in between. The DNA for the CDR3 is TGTGCCAGCAGTTTATTTGTAGCCATGAACACTGAAGCTTTCTTT. This encodes CASSLFVAMNTEAFF.

The chain uses TRBV10-3 and TRBJ1-3; TRBD1 agrees at 9 bases. The CDR3 covers 14 residues. V gave up 4 bases and J gave up 8 bases; unmatched junction bases: 6. CDR1 and CDR2 (germline): ENHRY, SYGVKD. This CDR3 is CAISGGQGADTIYF. CDR3 sequence (DNA): TGTGCCATCAGTGGGGGACAGGGAGCGGACACCATATATTTT.

There are a few counts of this clone. This chain joins TRBV7-9 and TRBJ1-4, with D possibly TRBD1 on 5 matching bases. This CDR3 spans 16 amino acids. Germline lookup yields CDR1 SEHNR and CDR2 FQNEAQ (reference sequence). V was cut by 1 base and J by 0 bases, with 9 bases left in between. The CDR3: CASSLVGAATNEKLFF. Written as DNA, the CDR3 is TGTGCCAGCAGCTTAGTAGGGGCGGCAACTAATGAAAAACTGTTTTTT. The entire variable domain, with the rest obtained from reference TRBV7-9 and TRBJ1-4, is as follows: DTGVSQNPRHKITKRGQNVTFRCDPISEHNRLYWYRQTLGQGPEFLTYFQNEAQLEKSRLLSDRFSAERPKGSFSTLEIQRTEQGDSAMYLCASSLVGAATNEKLFFGSGTQLSVL.

The DNA for the CDR3 is TGTGCCAGCAAGGGGGGACAGCAAAGCTCCTACGAGCAGTACTTC. The encoded protein is CASKGGQQSSYEQYF. The chain uses TRBV18 and TRBJ2-7; D perhaps matches TRBD1 (7 bases). V dropped 8 bases and J dropped 0 bases, with 17 bases sitting between them. The CDR3 has 15 residues. The germline V gene encodes CDR1 KGHSH and CDR2 LQKENI.